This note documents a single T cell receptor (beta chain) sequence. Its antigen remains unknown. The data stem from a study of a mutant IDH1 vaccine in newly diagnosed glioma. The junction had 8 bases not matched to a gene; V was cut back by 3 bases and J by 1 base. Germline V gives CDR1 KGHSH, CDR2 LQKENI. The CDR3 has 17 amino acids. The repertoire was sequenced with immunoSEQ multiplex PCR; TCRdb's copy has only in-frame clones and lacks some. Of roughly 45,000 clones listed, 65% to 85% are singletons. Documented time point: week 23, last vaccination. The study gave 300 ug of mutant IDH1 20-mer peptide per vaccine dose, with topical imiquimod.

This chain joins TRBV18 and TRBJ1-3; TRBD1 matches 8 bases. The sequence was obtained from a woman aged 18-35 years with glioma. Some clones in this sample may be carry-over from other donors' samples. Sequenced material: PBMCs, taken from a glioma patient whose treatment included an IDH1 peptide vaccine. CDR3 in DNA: TGTGCCAGCTCACCTTCCGCCGGACAGGGTTCTGGAAACACCATATATTTT. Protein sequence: CASSPSAGQGSGNTIYF.